Shown below are 14 T cell receptor beta chains from a single sample sequenced in a study of cytomegalovirus exposure and HLA in healthy donors. The study ran its PCR with 60 Vbeta and 13 Jbeta primers. Produced via immunoSEQ multiplex PCR; TCRdb's table is partial and in-frame only. The data contain approximately 190,000 clones, 81% of them seen just once; the ten biggest clones take up about 3.5%. The sample was PBMCs. All receptors come from a man in his forties in good health and CMV-seropositive.

The V call is TRBV15, the J call TRBJ2-3, with TRBD2 matching 7 bases. CDR1 is LNHNV, CDR2 YYDKDF, per germline (reference sequence). Trimming cost V 7 bases and J 2 bases; bases outside gene matches: 9. There are 15 residues in the CDR3. The CDR3: CATTRGGRTTDTQYF. CDR3 sequence (DNA): TGTGCCACCACACGTGGCGGGAGAACCACAGATACGCAGTATTTT.

The count of this clone is one. The CDR3 bases are TGCGCCAGCACGCGACTAGCGGGGGAGAAAGAGACCCAGTACTTC. Translated, it gives CASTRLAGEKETQYF. The chain uses TRBV5-1 and TRBJ2-5, with 12 bases matching TRBD2. Losses at the gene ends were 6 bases for V and 3 bases for J; bases not matched to a gene: 6. The CDR3 is made up of 15 amino acids. In germline, CDR1 is SGHRS, CDR2 YFSETQ.

This clone was picked up one time. The rearrangement uses TRBV30 and TRBJ2-5; D gene uncertain. The V gene's germline CDR1 is GTSNPN and CDR2 SVGIG (reference sequence). V was clipped by 3 bases and J by 2 bases, with 7 bases between them. The CDR3 has 12 residues. The DNA for the CDR3 is TGTGCCTGGAGCAGGTCACAAGAGACCCAGTACTTC. It encodes CAWSRSQETQYF.

This clone was detected a few times. J is TRBJ2-7 and V is TRBV18; D is ambiguous. The CDR3 extends over 13 amino acids. CDR1 and CDR2 from the germline V gene are KGHSH and LQKENI. V shed 3 bases and J shed 3 bases, with 9 bases lying between them. CDR3 DNA: TGTGCCAGCTCACCTTTGGAGCACTACGAGCAGTACTTC. Protein: CASSPLEHYEQYF.

The chain's CDR3 is CASSEQGATGGGEAFF. CDR3 DNA sequence: TGTGCCAGCAGTGAACAGGGAGCTACGGGGGGCGGGGAAGCTTTCTTT. V usage is TRBV6-1 and J usage is TRBJ1-1; possibly TRBD1 for D (6 bases). This CDR3 spans 16 amino acids. Germline V gives CDR1 MNHNS, CDR2 SASEGT. V lost 2 bases and J lost 8, with 21 bases in between.

The chain's CDR3 is CASGLVRGQGAWETQYF. The CDR3 DNA sequence: TGTGCTAGTGGTTTGGTACGGGGACAGGGGGCTTGGGAGACCCAGTACTTC. The chain uses TRBV12-5 and TRBJ2-5, with TRBD1 matching over 12 bases. This CDR3 spans 17 amino acids. V was pared by 0 bases and J by 5 bases, with 7 bases of the junction left unmatched. Germline CDR1 reads LGHNT; CDR2 reads FRNRAP.

The chain employs TRBV7-3 and TRBJ2-5, with 7 bases lining up with TRBD1. Losses at the gene ends were 5 bases for V and 5 bases for J; bases not matched to a gene: 8. This CDR3 comprises 14 residues. CDR1 and CDR2 (germline): SGHTA, FQGTGA. CDR3 residues: CASSPGTARETQYF. The CDR3 DNA is TGTGCCAGCAGCCCGGGGACAGCCCGGGAGACCCAGTACTTC.

The chain has TRBV5-1 and TRBJ2-7, with 7 bases lining up with TRBD1. The CDR3 totals 13 residues. Germline V gene data show CDR1 as SGHRS and CDR2 as YFSETQ. V shed 6 bases, J shed 0 bases, and the junction held 3 bases outside the gene matches. This chain's CDR3 is CASTRTGSYEQYF. In nucleotides, the CDR3 is TGCGCCAGCACCCGGACAGGCTCCTACGAGCAGTACTTC. The full variable domain, completed using reference TRBV5-1 and TRBJ2-7, is KAGVTQTPRYLIKTRGQQVTLSCSPISGHRSVSWYQQTPGQGLQFLFEYFSETQRNKGNFPGRFSGRQFSNSRSEMNVSTLELGDSALYLCASTRTGSYEQYFGPGTRLTVT.

The chain combines TRBV7-3 with TRBJ1-2; 8 bases agree with TRBD1. The CDR3 spans 14 residues. CDR1 is SGHTA, CDR2 FQGTGA, per germline. V was clipped by 4 bases and J by 5 bases; unmatched bases: 6. This chain's CDR3 is CASSSSTGGYGYTF. The CDR3 nucleotides read TGTGCCAGCAGCTCGTCTACAGGGGGGTATGGCTACACCTTC.

This clone was seen more than once but under ten times. The V and J genes are TRBV6-1 and TRBJ1-4; D remains ambiguous. This CDR3 is 15 amino acids long. V was shortened by 3 bases and J by 6 bases, with 14 bases between the two germline ends. Germline values: CDR1 MNHNS, CDR2 SASEGT. CDR3 protein: CASSESPLTHEKLFF. Written as DNA, the CDR3 is TGTGCCAGCAGTGAGTCCCCCTTGACACATGAAAAACTGTTTTTT.

The V and J genes are TRBV19 and TRBJ2-1; TRBD2 matches at 9 bases. The CDR3 loop spans 16 amino acids. From germline, CDR1 is LNHDA and CDR2 SQIVND (reference sequence). The V gene end was trimmed by 3 bases and the J gene end by 2 bases; junction bases not matched to a gene: 5. The CDR3, as DNA: TGTGCCAGTAGTATCGCTTTAGCGGGGGCCTACAATGAGCAGTTCTTC. Its protein product is CASSIALAGAYNEQFF.

The CDR3 coding sequence is TGTGCCTCGAGGTTGATGGGCACAGATACGCAGTATTTT. It codes for CASRLMGTDTQYF. The chain is built from TRBV28 and TRBJ2-3, with D unresolved. From germline, CDR1 is MDHEN and CDR2 SYDVKM. The CDR3 is made up of 13 amino acids. V was clipped by 11 bases and J by 1 base, with 13 bases between them.

This clone was detected once. The chain carries TRBV13 and TRBJ2-6, with 13 nucleotides matching TRBD2. Trimming took 4 bases from V and 2 from J; bases not matched to a gene: 8. The germline V gene encodes CDR1 PRHDT and CDR2 FYEKMQ (reference sequence). This CDR3 region has 19 residues. CDR3 DNA: TGTGCCAGCAGCTCCTCTAGACTAGCGGGAGGACCTGGGGCCAACGTCCTGACTTTC. Its translation is CASSSSRLAGGPGANVLTF.

The chain couples TRBV13 to TRBJ2-7; 10 bases align to TRBD2. V dropped 2 bases and J dropped 4; count of bases not matched to a gene: 5. The CDR3 covers 15 residues. The germline V gene encodes CDR1 PRHDT and CDR2 FYEKMQ (reference sequence). The CDR3 DNA reads as TGTGCCAGCAGCTTACCTAGCGGGAGTAAGTACGAGCAGTACTTC. The encoded protein is CASSLPSGSKYEQYF.